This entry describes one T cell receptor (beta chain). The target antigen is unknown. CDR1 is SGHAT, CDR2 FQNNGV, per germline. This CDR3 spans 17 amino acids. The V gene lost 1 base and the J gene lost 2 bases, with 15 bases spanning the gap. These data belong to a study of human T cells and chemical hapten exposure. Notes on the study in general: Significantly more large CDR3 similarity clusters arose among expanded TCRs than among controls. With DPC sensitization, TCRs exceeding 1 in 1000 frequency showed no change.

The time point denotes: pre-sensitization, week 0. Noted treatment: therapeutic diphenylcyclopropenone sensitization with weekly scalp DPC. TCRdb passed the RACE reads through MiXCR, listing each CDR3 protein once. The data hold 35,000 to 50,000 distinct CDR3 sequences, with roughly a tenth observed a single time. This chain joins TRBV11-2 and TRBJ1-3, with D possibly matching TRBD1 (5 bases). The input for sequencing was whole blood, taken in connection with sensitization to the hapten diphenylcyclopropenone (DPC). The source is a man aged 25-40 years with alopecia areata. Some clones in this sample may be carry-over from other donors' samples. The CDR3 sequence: CASSLGRGPAAGNTIYF. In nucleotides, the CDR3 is TGTGCCAGCAGCTTAGGAAGGGGACCCGCCGCTGGAAACACCATATATTTT.